The 9 T cell receptor beta chains below were found in one sample sequenced in a study of cytomegalovirus exposure and HLA in healthy donors. Primers: 60 Vbeta forward and 13 Jbeta reverse. Measured with immunoSEQ multiplex PCR; TCRdb has only the in-frame clones, and not every one. The sample carries about 190,000 clones, 80% to 85% recorded once. Sequenced material: PBMCs. These receptors were collected from a young woman in good health and CMV-seropositive.

The chain couples TRBV9 to TRBJ1-5, with 7 bases aligning to TRBD1. Looked up from germline, CDR1 is SGDLS and CDR2 is YYNGEE. J was trimmed by 4 bases and V by 1 base; bases with no gene match: 11. This CDR3 has 17 residues. CDR3 region: CASSVTDRVGGNQPQHF. CDR3 DNA: TGTGCCAGCAGCGTAACCGACAGGGTCGGAGGAAATCAGCCCCAGCATTTT.

About this clone itself: This likely reflects a read error, since a far larger clone is one base away. The V call is TRBV27, the J call TRBJ1-1, with D tentatively TRBD1 (5 bases). The length of the CDR3 is 13 residues. Per the germline V gene, CDR1 is MNHEY and CDR2 is SMNVEV (reference sequence). Trimming shortened V by 5 bases and J by 0 bases, and 7 bases separated the two germline ends. The CDR3 reads CASSDSLNTEAFF. CDR3 sequence (DNA): TGTGCCAGCAGTGACAGCCTGAACACTGAAGCTTTCTTT.

This clone was seen once. The V gene is TRBV4-2, the J gene TRBJ2-6, with a possible D match to TRBD1 (5 bases). The germline gives CDR1 LGHNA, CDR2 YNFKEQ. The CDR3 contains 15 residues. V lost 1 base, J lost 1 base, and 5 bases lay in between. CDR3 nucleotide sequence: TGTGCCAGCAGCCAAGCAGGGTCTGGGGCCAACGTCCTGACTTTC. Amino acid sequence: CASSQAGSGANVLTF.

There are a few counts of this clone. V and J are TRBV4-1 and TRBJ1-2, with 7 bases identical to TRBD1. Trimming at V came to 1 base and at J to 4 bases, leaving 6 bases not matched to a gene. Germline CDR1 and CDR2: MGHRA and YSYEKL. The CDR3 covers 15 residues. The CDR3 sequence is CASSQGTSGGYGYTF. DNA for the CDR3: TGCGCCAGCAGCCAAGGAACCTCAGGGGGCTATGGCTACACCTTC.

This clone was counted once. The rearrangement uses TRBV13 and TRBJ2-7, with D tentatively TRBD1 (6 bases). CDR3 length: 14 residues. Trimming removed 1 base from V and 4 bases from J, with 11 bases in between. Germline V gene data show CDR1 as PRHDT and CDR2 as FYEKMQ (reference sequence). The CDR3 here is CASSLEGRGYEQYF. The DNA of the CDR3 is TGTGCCAGCAGCTTAGAGGGCAGGGGTTACGAGCAGTACTTC.

The chain couples TRBV5-1 to TRBJ1-6, with a weak D call TRBD1 (6 bases). The germline CDR1 and CDR2 sequences are SGHRS and YFSETQ. The CDR3 has 15 residues. The V end was cut by 4 bases, the J end by 7 bases, with 15 bases between. CDR3 nucleotides: TGCGCCAGCAGCCTTGACAGGCTAACAAATTCACCCCTCCACTTT. This gives the protein CASSLDRLTNSPLHF.

The rearrangement joins TRBV15 to TRBJ1-1, with 7 bases matching TRBD1. CDR3 length: 15 residues. The germline V gene has CDR1 LNHNV and CDR2 YYDKDF (reference sequence). Unmatched junction bases numbered 10, after V lost 4 bases and J lost 5 bases. The CDR3: CATSTGFQGGTEAFF. CDR3 coding DNA: TGTGCCACCAGCACCGGCTTTCAGGGGGGAACTGAAGCTTTCTTT. Based on the CDR3 plus reference TRBV15 and TRBJ1-1, the full variable domain is DAMVIQNPRYQVTQFGKPVTLSCSQTLNHNVMYWYQQKSSQAPKLLFHYYDKDFNNEADTPDNFQSRRPNTSFCFLDIRSPGLGDTAMYLCATSTGFQGGTEAFFGQGTRLTVV.

The chain uses TRBV30 and TRBJ1-1; possible D gene TRBD1, 6 bases. Germline V gives CDR1 GTSNPN, CDR2 SVGIG (reference sequence). With 1 base removed from V and 4 bases from J, the gap between germline ends came to 16 bases. The CDR3 extends over 15 amino acids. The CDR3: CAWSGFGGRGTEAFF. The CDR3 region has the DNA TGTGCCTGGAGTGGTTTCGGGGGGCGCGGCACTGAAGCTTTCTTT.

V usage is TRBV6-1 and J usage is TRBJ1-6; TRBD1 agrees at 8 bases. In germline, CDR1 is MNHNS, CDR2 SASEGT. V shed 5 bases, J shed 7 bases, and the junction held 4 bases outside the gene matches. The CDR3 runs to 14 residues. The CDR3 is CASSQTGENSPLHF. In nucleotides, the CDR3 is TGTGCCAGCAGTCAGACAGGGGAAAATTCACCCCTCCACTTT.